This is a list of T cell receptor beta chains from one sample in a study of CD8+CD57+ T cells in acquired aplastic anemia. A single record per CDR3 protein comes from TCRdb applying MiXCR to the reads. The sample includes fewer than 200,000 distinct CDR3 sequences, about 60% of them seen just once. The specimen sequenced was sorted CD4+, CD8+, or CD8+CD57+ T cells (not recorded which) from PBMCs. The source is a human donor in good health. Both conserved end residues are part of each CDR3. D genes are given only for firm matches. Clone sizes are given selectively: once, few, many, or a class where the clone is expanded.

TGCAGCGTTGCTATCACAGATACGCAGTATTTT CSVAITDTQYF - TRBV29-1 11 TRBJ2-3 -
TGTGCCACCAGCAGAGATGGGGACTTGGGCCCTCATGAGCAGTTCTTC CATSRDGDLGPHEQFF - TRBV15 16 TRBJ2-1 -
TGTGCCAGCAGCTTTAACCTAGGGATGAACACTGAAGCTTTCTTT CASSFNLGMNTEAFF once TRBV11-2 15 TRBJ1-1 -
TGCGCCAGCAGCTTGAGTCTGGCGGGGAGCTCCTACGAGCAGTACTTC CASSLSLAGSSYEQYF - TRBV5-1 16 TRBJ2-7 -
TGTGCCAGCAGGTCAGGGTCTAATTCACCCCTCCACTTT CASRSGSNSPLHF - TRBV12-3/TRBV12-4 13 TRBJ1-6 -
TGTGCCTGGAGTGTATTTTTTCCTTCGGCCGGGGAGCTGTTTTTT CAWSVFFPSAGELFF few TRBV30 15 TRBJ2-2 -
TGTGCCAGCAGCTTAGTAACAGGTAGAGAAGATGGCTACACCTTC CASSLVTGREDGYTF - TRBV7-6 15 TRBJ1-2 -
TGTGCCAGCAGTTACTGGGCAGCTGAGCAGTTCTTC CASSYWAAEQFF many TRBV6-2/TRBV6-3 12 TRBJ2-1 -
TGTGCCAGCAGCTTGGAAGTACCGAACACTGAAGCTTTCTTT CASSLEVPNTEAFF - TRBV7-9 14 TRBJ1-1 -
TGTGCCAGCAGTGACAGGGAAAGCACTGAAGCTTTCTTT CASSDRESTEAFF - TRBV2 13 TRBJ1-1 -
TGCAGTGCTAGAAACAGGGGGCAGTACTTC CSARNRGQYF - TRBV20-1 10 TRBJ2-5 TRBD1
TGTGCCAGCAGCAATGATTGGGCAGGGGGTTCCTACGAGCAGTACTTC CASSNDWAGGSYEQYF once TRBV5-4 16 TRBJ2-7 TRBD1
TGTGCCAGCAGCCCGTATAGCGGGAGCATCTACGAGCAGTACTTC CASSPYSGSIYEQYF - TRBV7-9 15 TRBJ2-7 TRBD2
TGTGCCAGCAGTGACGGCGGGGCGGGGGAGCCCTTCACAGATACGCAGTATTTT CASSDGGAGEPFTDTQYF - TRBV2 18 TRBJ2-3 TRBD2
TGTGCCAGCAGCTTTTGGACAGGGGGCGAGACCCAGTACTTC CASSFWTGGETQYF - TRBV7-8 14 TRBJ2-5 TRBD1
TGTGCCAGCAGCGTAGGTGAATCCTATAATTCACCCCTCCACTTT CASSVGESYNSPLHF - TRBV9 15 TRBJ1-6 -
TGTGCCAGCAGTGGACCCCCCGGGGAGCTGTTTTTT CASSGPPGELFF many TRBV2 12 TRBJ2-2 -
TGTGCCAGCCGCCTCGACAGGGCACGGGGCTACACCTTC CASRLDRARGYTF - TRBV6-1 13 TRBJ1-2 TRBD1
TGTGCCAGCAGTGACGATGATGGGTACGAGCAGTACTTC CASSDDDGYEQYF - TRBV6-4 13 TRBJ2-7 -
TGTGCCACCCTACTACCGGGACAGATGAACACCGGGGAGCTGTTTTTT CATLLPGQMNTGELFF many TRBV12-3/TRBV12-4 16 TRBJ2-2 TRBD1
TGTGCCAGCAGTGACTGGGACAGTGGCTACACCTTC CASSDWDSGYTF - TRBV5-6 12 TRBJ1-2 TRBD1
TGCGCCAGCAGCCCGGCCCCTGGCGAAAACATTCAGTACTTC CASSPAPGENIQYF - TRBV4-1 14 TRBJ2-4 -
TGTGCCTCGCGGCTCGAGGGCTATGGCTACACCTTC CASRLEGYGYTF - TRBV10-3 12 TRBJ1-2 -
TGTGCCTCTAGTACAGATACGCAGTATTTT CASSTDTQYF few TRBV25-1 10 TRBJ2-3 -
TGTGCCAGCAGCTTAGCGCAGGGGGCGAGGGGAGAGACCCAGTACTTC CASSLAQGARGETQYF - TRBV11-2 16 TRBJ2-5 TRBD1
TGTGCCAGCAGTGCCGAAGGAACAGGGGGCGGCTACACCTTC CASSAEGTGGGYTF - TRBV2 14 TRBJ1-2 TRBD1
TGCGCCAGCAGCTTGTCAGGGGCTCGGAACTATGGCTACACCTTC CASSLSGARNYGYTF - TRBV5-1 15 TRBJ1-2 -
TGTGCCAGCAGCCCAGGTGGGGGTAATTCACCCCTCCACTTT CASSPGGGNSPLHF - TRBV7-6 14 TRBJ1-6 -
TGTGCCAGCAGCTTAGGGGCGGGTTACTACAATGAGCAGTTCTTC CASSLGAGYYNEQFF - TRBV7-6 15 TRBJ2-1 -
TGTGCCAGCAGTGAAGGCAGGGCATATGGCTACACCTTC CASSEGRAYGYTF - TRBV2 13 TRBJ1-2 -
TGTGCCAGCAGCGTAACTAGCGGGAGCACAGGTACGCAGTATTTT CASSVTSGSTGTQYF many TRBV9 15 TRBJ2-3 TRBD2
TGCAGCGTTGATGGGGTCTTGAACACCGGGGAGCTGTTTTTT CSVDGVLNTGELFF - TRBV29-1 14 TRBJ2-2 -
TGTGCCAGCAGCTGGACAGGGAACGAGCAGTACTTC CASSWTGNEQYF - TRBV5-6 12 TRBJ2-7 TRBD1
TGTGCCAGCAGCTTAACCGGGAACGGTGAGCAGTTCTTC CASSLTGNGEQFF - TRBV7-2 13 TRBJ2-1 -
TGTGCCAGCAGCGACGGAGGGAGCACGCAGTATTTT CASSDGGSTQYF many TRBV9 12 TRBJ2-3 -